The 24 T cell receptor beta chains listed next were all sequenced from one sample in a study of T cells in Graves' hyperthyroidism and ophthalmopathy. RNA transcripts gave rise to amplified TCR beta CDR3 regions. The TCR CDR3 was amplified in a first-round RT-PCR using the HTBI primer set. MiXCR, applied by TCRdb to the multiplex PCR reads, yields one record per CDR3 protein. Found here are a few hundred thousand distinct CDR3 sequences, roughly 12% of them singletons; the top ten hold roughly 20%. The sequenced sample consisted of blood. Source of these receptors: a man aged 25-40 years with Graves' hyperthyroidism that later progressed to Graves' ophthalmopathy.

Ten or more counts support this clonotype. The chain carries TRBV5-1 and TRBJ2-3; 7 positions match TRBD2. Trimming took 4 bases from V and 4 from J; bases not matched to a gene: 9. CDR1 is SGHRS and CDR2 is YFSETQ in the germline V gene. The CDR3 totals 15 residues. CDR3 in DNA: TGCGCCAGCAGCCAGGCCGGGGGGTACGCAGATACGCAGTATTTT. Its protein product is CASSQAGGYADTQYF.

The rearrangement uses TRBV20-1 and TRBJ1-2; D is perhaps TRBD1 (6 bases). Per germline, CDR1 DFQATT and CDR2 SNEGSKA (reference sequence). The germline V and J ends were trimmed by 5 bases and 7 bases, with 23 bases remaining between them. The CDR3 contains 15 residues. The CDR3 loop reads CSASGTEKGGFGYTF. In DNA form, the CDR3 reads TGCAGTGCTTCCGGGACGGAAAAAGGGGGTTTTGGCTACACCTTC.

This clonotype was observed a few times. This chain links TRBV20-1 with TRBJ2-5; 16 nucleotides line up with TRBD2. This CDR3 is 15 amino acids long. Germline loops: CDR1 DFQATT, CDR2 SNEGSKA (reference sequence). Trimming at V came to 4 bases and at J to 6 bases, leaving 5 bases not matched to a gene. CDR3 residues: CSATGTSGGAKTQYF. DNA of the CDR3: TGCAGTGCTACTGGGACTAGCGGGGGGGCGAAGACCCAGTACTTC.

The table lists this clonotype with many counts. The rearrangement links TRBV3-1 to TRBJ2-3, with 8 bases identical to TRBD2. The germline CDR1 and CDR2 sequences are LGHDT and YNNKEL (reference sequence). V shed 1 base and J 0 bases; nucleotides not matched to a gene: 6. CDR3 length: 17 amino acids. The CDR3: CASSQGRGTRSTDTQYF. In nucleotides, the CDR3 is TGTGCCAGCAGCCAAGGGAGAGGGACTAGGAGCACAGATACGCAGTATTTT.

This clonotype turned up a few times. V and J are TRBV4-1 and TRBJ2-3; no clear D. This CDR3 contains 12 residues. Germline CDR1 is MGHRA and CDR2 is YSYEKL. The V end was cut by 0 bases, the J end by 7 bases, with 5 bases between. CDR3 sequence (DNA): TGCGCCAGCAGCCAAGATCGGTATACGCAGTATTTT. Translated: CASSQDRYTQYF.

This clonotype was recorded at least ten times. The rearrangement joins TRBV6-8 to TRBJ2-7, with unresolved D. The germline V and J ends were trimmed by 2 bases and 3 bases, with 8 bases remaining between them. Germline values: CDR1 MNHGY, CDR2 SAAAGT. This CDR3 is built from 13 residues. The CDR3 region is CASSYGVSYEQYF. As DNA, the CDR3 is TGTGCCAGCAGTTACGGAGTCAGCTACGAGCAGTACTTC.

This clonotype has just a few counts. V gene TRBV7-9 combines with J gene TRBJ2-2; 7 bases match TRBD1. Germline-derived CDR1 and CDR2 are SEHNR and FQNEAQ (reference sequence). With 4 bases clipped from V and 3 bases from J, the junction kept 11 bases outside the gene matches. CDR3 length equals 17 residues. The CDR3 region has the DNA TGTGCCAGCAGCTCGCACAGGGGTCGGCTCGACACCGGGGAGCTGTTTTTT. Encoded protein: CASSSHRGRLDTGELFF.

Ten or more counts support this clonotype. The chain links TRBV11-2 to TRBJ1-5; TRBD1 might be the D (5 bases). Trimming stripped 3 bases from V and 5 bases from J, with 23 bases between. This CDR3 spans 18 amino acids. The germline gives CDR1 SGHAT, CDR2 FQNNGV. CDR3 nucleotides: TGTGCCAGCAGCTTTAGCCTGCCGGGACCAGGGCCCCATCAGCCCCAGCATTTT. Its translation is CASSFSLPGPGPHQPQHF.

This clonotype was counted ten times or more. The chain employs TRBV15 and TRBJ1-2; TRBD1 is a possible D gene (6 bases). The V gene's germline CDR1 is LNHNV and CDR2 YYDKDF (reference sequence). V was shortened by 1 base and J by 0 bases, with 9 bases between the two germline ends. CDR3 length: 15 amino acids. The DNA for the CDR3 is TGTGCCACCAGCAGAGGGGGGGGCACTAACTATGGCTACACCTTC. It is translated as CATSRGGGTNYGYTF.

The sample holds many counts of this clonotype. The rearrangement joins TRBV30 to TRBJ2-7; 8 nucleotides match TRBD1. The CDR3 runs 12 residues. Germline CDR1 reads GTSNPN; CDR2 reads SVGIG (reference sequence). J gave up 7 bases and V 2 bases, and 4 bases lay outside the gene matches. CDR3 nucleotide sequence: TGTGCCTGGAGTCGCGGACAGGGAGAGCAGTACTTC. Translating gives CAWSRGQGEQYF.

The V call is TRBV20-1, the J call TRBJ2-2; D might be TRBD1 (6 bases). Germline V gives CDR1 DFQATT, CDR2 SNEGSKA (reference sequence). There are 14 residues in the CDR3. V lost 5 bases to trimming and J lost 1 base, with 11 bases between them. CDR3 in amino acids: CSAGAGVNTGELFF. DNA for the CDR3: TGCAGTGCTGGGGCAGGGGTGAACACCGGGGAGCTGTTTTTT.

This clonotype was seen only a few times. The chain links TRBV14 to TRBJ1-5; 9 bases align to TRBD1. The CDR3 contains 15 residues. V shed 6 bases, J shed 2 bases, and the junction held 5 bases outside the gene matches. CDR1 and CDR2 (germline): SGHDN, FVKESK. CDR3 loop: CASRRTGGCNQPQHF. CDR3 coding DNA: TGTGCCAGCAGACGTACAGGGGGCTGCAATCAGCCCCAGCATTTT.

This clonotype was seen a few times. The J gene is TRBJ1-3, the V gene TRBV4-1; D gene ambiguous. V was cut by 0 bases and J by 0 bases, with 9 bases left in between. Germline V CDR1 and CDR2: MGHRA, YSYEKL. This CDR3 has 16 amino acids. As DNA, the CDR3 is TGCGCCAGCAGCCAAGACTCGCCCCTCTCTGGAAACACCATATATTTT. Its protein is CASSQDSPLSGNTIYF.

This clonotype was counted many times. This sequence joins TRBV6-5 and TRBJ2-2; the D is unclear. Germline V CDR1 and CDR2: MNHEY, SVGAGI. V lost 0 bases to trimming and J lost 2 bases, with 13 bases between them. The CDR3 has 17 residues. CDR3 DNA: TGTGCCAGCAGTTACTCGGAAACACCGACTAACACCGGGGAGCTGTTTTTT. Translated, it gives CASSYSETPTNTGELFF.

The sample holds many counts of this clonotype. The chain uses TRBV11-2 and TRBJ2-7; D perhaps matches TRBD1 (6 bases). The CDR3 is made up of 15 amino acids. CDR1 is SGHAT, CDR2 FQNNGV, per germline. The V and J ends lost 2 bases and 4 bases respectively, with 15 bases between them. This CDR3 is CASSLSLGAQYEQYF. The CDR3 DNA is TGTGCCAGCAGCTTAAGTTTGGGGGCGCAGTACGAGCAGTACTTC.

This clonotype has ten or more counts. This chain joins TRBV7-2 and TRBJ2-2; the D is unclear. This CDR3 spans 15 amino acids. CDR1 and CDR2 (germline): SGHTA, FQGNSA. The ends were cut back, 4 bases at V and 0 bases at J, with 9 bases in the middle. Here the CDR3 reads CASSSFPANTGELFF. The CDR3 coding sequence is TGTGCCAGCAGCTCGTTTCCCGCGAACACCGGGGAGCTGTTTTTT. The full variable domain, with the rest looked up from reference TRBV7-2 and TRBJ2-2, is GAGVSQSPSNKVTEKGKDVELRCDPISGHTALYWYRQSLGQGLEFLIYFQGNSAPDKSGLPSDRFSAERTGGSVSTLTIQRTQQEDSAVYLCASSSFPANTGELFFGEGSRLTVL.

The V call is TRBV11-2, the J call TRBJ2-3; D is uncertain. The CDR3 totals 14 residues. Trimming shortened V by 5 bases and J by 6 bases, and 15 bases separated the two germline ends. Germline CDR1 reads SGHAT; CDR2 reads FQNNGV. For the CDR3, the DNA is TGTGCCAGCAGCATAAGCTTGGGTGGCGATACGCAGTATTTT. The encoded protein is CASSISLGGDTQYF. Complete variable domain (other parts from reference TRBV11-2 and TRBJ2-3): EAGVAQSPRYKIIEKRQSVAFWCNPISGHATLYWYQQILGQGPKLLIQFQNNGVVDDSQLPKDRFSAERLKGVDSTLKIQPAKLEDSAVYLCASSISLGGDTQYFGPGTRLTVL.

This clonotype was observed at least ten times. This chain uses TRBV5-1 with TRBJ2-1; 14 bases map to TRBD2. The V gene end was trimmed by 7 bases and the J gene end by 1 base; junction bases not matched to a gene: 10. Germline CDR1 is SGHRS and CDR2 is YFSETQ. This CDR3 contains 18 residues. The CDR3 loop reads CASGIKTSGGASYNEQFF. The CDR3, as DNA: TGCGCCAGCGGGATTAAGACTAGCGGGGGGGCATCCTACAATGAGCAGTTCTTC.

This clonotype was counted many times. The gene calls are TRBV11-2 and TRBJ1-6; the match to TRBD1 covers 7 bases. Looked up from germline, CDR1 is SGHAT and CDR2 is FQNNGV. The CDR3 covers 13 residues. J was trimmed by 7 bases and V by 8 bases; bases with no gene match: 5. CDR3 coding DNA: TGTGCCAGCGCGAGGGGGCAAAATTCACCCCTCCACTTT. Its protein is CASARGQNSPLHF.

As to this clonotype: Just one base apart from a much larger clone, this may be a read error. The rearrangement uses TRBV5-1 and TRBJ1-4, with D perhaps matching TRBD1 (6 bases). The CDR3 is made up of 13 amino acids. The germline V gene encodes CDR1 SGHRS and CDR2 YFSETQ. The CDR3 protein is CASSYRVGEKVFF. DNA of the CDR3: TGCGCCAGCAGCTACAGGGTGGGTGAAAAAGTGTTTTTT. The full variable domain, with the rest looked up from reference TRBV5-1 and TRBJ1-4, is KAGVTQTPRYLIKTRGQQVTLSCSPISGHRSVSWYQQTPGQGLQFLFEYFSETQRNKGNFPGRFSGRQFSNSRSEMNVSTLELGDSALYLCASSYRVGEKVFFGSGTQLSVL.

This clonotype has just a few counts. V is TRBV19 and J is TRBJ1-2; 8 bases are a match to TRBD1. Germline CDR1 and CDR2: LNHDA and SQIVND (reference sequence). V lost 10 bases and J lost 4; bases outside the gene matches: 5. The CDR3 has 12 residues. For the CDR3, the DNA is TGTGCCACCCGGGACAGGTCCTATGGCTACACCTTC. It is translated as CATRDRSYGYTF. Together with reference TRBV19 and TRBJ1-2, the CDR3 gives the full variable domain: DGGITQSPKYLFRKEGQNVTLSCEQNLNHDAMYWYRQDPGQGLRLIYYSQIVNDFQKGDIAEGYSVSREKKESFPLTVTSAQKNPTAFYLCATRDRSYGYTFGSGTRLTVV.

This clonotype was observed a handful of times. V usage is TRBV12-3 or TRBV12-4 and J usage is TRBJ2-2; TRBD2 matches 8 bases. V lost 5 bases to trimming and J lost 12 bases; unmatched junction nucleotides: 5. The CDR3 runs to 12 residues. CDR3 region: CASSVSGGKLFF. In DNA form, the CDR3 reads TGTGCCAGCAGTGTATCGGGGGGGAAGCTGTTTTTT.

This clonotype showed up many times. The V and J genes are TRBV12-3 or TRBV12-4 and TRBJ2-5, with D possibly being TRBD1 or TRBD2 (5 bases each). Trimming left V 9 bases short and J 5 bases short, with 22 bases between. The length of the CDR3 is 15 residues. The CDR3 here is CASAILGVATETQYF. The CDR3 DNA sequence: TGTGCCAGTGCCATCTTGGGGGTAGCAACGGAGACCCAGTACTTC.

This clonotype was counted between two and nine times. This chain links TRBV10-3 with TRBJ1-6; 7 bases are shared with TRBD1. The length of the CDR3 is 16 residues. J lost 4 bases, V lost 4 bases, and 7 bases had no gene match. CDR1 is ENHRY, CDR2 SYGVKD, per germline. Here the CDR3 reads CAISGNRGGYNSPLHF. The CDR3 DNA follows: TGTGCCATCAGTGGAAACAGGGGTGGTTATAATTCACCCCTCCACTTT.